The present TCR beta chain was sequenced within a study of vaccination and CD4 T cells after COVID-19. This sample's treatment: roughly 10-day PBMC culture with coronavirus spike peptide pools or control peptides (ViraFEST assay). Looked up from germline, CDR1 is LNHDA and CDR2 is SQIVND (reference sequence). The CDR3 has 13 residues. V was cut by 10 bases and J by 5 bases, with 15 bases left in between. In this sample, this clonotype turned up a few times. Its specificity is not known. CD4+ T cells that had been cultured provided DNA sequenced with the Oncomine TCR Beta short-read assay. Each CDR3 protein is one row after TCRdb ran MiXCR on the PCR reads. The sample has around 15,000 distinct CDR3 sequences, around 52% seen once.

The origin of this receptor is a human donor who had recovered from COVID-19. Sequencing was carried out using CD4+ T cells from blood, cultured in vitro. The rearrangement links TRBV19 to TRBJ1-5, with D maybe TRBD1 (5 bases). The CDR3 DNA reads as TGTGCCACCAGGGACCGATGGGATCAGCCCCAGCATTTT. It is translated as CATRDRWDQPQHF. The variable domain in full, with the rest retrieved from reference TRBV19 and TRBJ1-5, is DGGITQSPKYLFRKEGQNVTLSCEQNLNHDAMYWYRQDPGQGLRLIYYSQIVNDFQKGDIAEGYSVSREKKESFPLTVTSAQKNPTAFYLCATRDRWDQPQHFGDGTRLSIL.